Below, 15 T cell receptor beta chains from the same sample are listed, as sequenced in a study of shared clonotypes between healthy human individuals (dated by TCRdb to 2020 to 2022). Library preparation employed the immunoSEQ multiplex PCR assay. This immuneACCESS table, as held by TCRdb, lists in-frame sequences with V and J called but not all clones. Of the missing ones, under half trace to an unresolved V gene in checked studies; the others have no known cause. This sample comprises around 500,000 clones, about 72% of them detected only once. Approximately 12% of the sample is in the top ten clones. What was sequenced was PBMCs. These receptors all stem from a woman aged 35 to 49 in good health. Some clones in this sample may be carry-over from other donors' samples.

The V call is TRBV7-3, the J call TRBJ2-1; D may match TRBD1 or TRBD2 (5 bases each). Trimming shortened V by 2 bases and J by 2 bases, and 10 bases separated the two germline ends. Germline CDR1 reads SGHTA; CDR2 reads FQGTGA. The CDR3 is 15 residues long. The CDR3 sequence is CASSLRGGTYNEQFF. The DNA of the CDR3 is TGTGCCAGCAGCTTACGGGGCGGCACCTACAATGAGCAGTTCTTC.

The chain recombines TRBV5-7 with TRBJ1-3; D gene ambiguous. TRBV5-7 counts as an open reading frame of uncertain function. V was cut by 0 bases and J by 4 bases, with 5 bases left in between. The CDR3 totals 13 residues. The DNA of the CDR3 is TGTGCCAGCAGCTTGGATTGGGGAAACACCATATATTTT. This gives the protein CASSLDWGNTIYF.

In this sample, this clone turned up a few times. The chain is built from TRBV27 and TRBJ2-6; 9 positions agree with TRBD1. V gave up 6 bases and J gave up 4 bases; unmatched junction bases: 4. The CDR3 has 15 residues. CDR1 MNHEY and CDR2 SMNVEV come from the germline V gene (reference sequence). The CDR3 sequence: CASRGQGAGANVLTF. CDR3 DNA sequence: TGTGCCAGCAGGGGACAGGGCGCCGGGGCCAACGTCCTGACTTTC.

V and J are TRBV11-2 and TRBJ2-1; D is unresolved. Germline V CDR1 and CDR2: SGHAT, FQNNGV. This CDR3 region has 13 residues. Deletions cut 4 bases from V and 0 bases from J, with 4 bases between. Here the CDR3 reads CASSSASYNEQFF. The CDR3 DNA reads as TGTGCCAGCAGCTCGGCCTCCTACAATGAGCAGTTCTTC.

The chain couples TRBV6-5 to TRBJ2-2, with 12 bases fitting TRBD2. After removal of 8 bases from V and 3 bases from J, the junction contained 4 bases not matched to a gene. CDR1 and CDR2 from the germline V gene are MNHEY and SVGAGI. This CDR3 comprises 15 residues. Written as DNA, the CDR3 is TGTGCCAGCGGGACTAGCGGGCTCTACACCGGGGAGCTGTTTTTT. Protein product: CASGTSGLYTGELFF.

This clone was detected many times. This sample also contains other DNA sequences that code for the same CDR3. This chain links TRBV25-1 with TRBJ2-7, with D perhaps TRBD1 (6 bases). Germline assignment: CDR1 MGHDK and CDR2 SYGVNS. This CDR3 is 16 amino acids long. Trimming took off 3 bases at V and 0 bases at J, with 15 bases between the two ends. The CDR3 is CASSDSFDRSSYEQYF. The DNA of the CDR3 is TGTGCCAGCAGTGATTCATTCGACAGGAGCTCCTACGAGCAGTACTTC.

J is TRBJ2-7 and V is TRBV7-9; TRBD2 matches 10 bases. This CDR3 contains 13 residues. Per the germline V gene, CDR1 is SEHNR and CDR2 is FQNEAQ (reference sequence). V trimming: 5 bases; J trimming: 6 bases; junction bases outside the gene matches: 4. In DNA form, the CDR3 reads TGTGCCAGCAGCCTTCTAGCGGGAGCCGAGCAGTACTTC. Translation: CASSLLAGAEQYF.

The CDR3 DNA follows: TGTGCCAGCAGTGGGACTAGCGGGAGTTACAATGAGCAGTTCTTC. Translation gives CASSGTSGSYNEQFF. This rearrangement joins TRBV6-1 to TRBJ2-1, with 13 positions matching TRBD2. This CDR3 contains 15 residues. Germline V lookup: CDR1 MNHNS, CDR2 SASEGT. The J segment lost 4 bases and the V segment lost 4 bases, leaving 1 base of the junction unmatched.

The chain links TRBV6-1 to TRBJ2-3; D is tentatively TRBD1 or TRBD2 (5 bases each). V was cut by 2 bases and J by 3 bases, with 12 bases left in between. In germline, CDR1 is MNHNS, CDR2 SASEGT. The CDR3 is 15 residues long. The DNA for the CDR3 is TGTGCCAGCAGTGAACTTTACGGGGCAACAGATACGCAGTATTTT. Encoded protein: CASSELYGATDTQYF.

In the case of this clone: The conserved phenylalanine or tryptophan normally closing the CDR3 is absent here, so this likely arose from a read error. The DNA is omitted, as the CDR3 cannot be located on it reliably, and the CDR3 follows TCRdb's listing. The chain has TRBV28 and TRBJ2-7; TRBD2, the table's D call, lacks a check against the DNA. The CDR3 sequence runs 11 residues, both termini included. Germline V CDR1 and CDR2: MDHEN, SYDVKM. CDR3 in amino acids: CASSFLSSGRA.

The chain employs TRBV18 and TRBJ1-2; D gene uncertain. Germline V lookup: CDR1 KGHSH, CDR2 LQKENI. The ends were cut back, 3 bases at V and 5 bases at J, with 19 bases in the middle. The CDR3 sequence is 16 residues long. CDR3 sequence (DNA): TGTGCCAGCTCACCGATGGCGGTGGAAGGATTTTATGGCTACACCTTC. This sequence encodes CASSPMAVEGFYGYTF.

The chain combines TRBV5-1 with TRBJ2-7, with unresolved D. Germline CDR1 SGHRS, CDR2 YFSETQ. The CDR3 sequence is 15 residues long. V was clipped by 0 bases and J by 2 bases, with 12 bases between them. The CDR3 DNA is TGCGCCAGCAGCTTGGAAGGCTCAGATACCTACGAGCAGTACTTC. The encoded protein is CASSLEGSDTYEQYF.

The chain uses TRBV19 and TRBJ1-5; D is unresolved. In germline, CDR1 is LNHDA, CDR2 SQIVND (reference sequence). CDR3 length: 15 residues. V was clipped by 5 bases and J by 7 bases, with 18 bases between them. The CDR3 DNA reads TGTGCCAGTAGTTCTCCGGACGGTGTTATCCAGCCCCAGCATTTT. Amino acids: CASSSPDGVIQPQHF.

The rearrangement uses TRBV6-5 and TRBJ1-2; 7 bases line up with TRBD1. Germline V gene sequence: CDR1 MNHEY, CDR2 SVGAGI. The CDR3 is 14 amino acids. V dropped 10 bases and J dropped 3; count of bases not matched to a gene: 11. CDR3 DNA sequence: TGTGCCACCTTAAGGCCAGGGGGATACTATGGCTACACCTTC. Its protein is CATLRPGGYYGYTF.

The rearrangement links TRBV27 to TRBJ1-5; D not resolved. V dropped 1 base and J dropped 2 bases, with 9 bases sitting between them. The CDR3 sequence is 15 residues long. Germline CDR1 is MNHEY and CDR2 is SMNVEV (reference sequence). The CDR3 loop reads CASSLLGSGNQPQHF. CDR3 nucleotides: TGTGCCAGCAGTTTATTAGGGAGCGGCAATCAGCCCCAGCATTTT.